The 13 T cell receptor beta chains given below trace back to one sample, sequenced in a study of blood T cell repertoires in COVID-19. Assay used: immunoSEQ multiplex PCR; TCRdb lists only in-frame clones, some missing. Of 150,000 to 200,000 clones listed, 80% are singletons. Source material: PBMCs or T cells enriched from blood (not recorded which). The receptors were sampled from a woman aged 55 to 70 who had recovered from COVID-19.

The chain employs TRBV5-4 and TRBJ2-2; 7 bases are a match to TRBD2. The CDR3 has 16 amino acids. With 4 bases clipped from V and 1 base from J, the junction kept 7 bases outside the gene matches. Germline lookup yields CDR1 SGHNT and CDR2 YYREEE (reference sequence). CDR3: CASSPGRGVNTGELFF. CDR3 nucleotide sequence: TGTGCCAGCAGCCCAGGACGGGGGGTGAACACCGGGGAGCTGTTTTTT.

The chain combines TRBV7-2 with TRBJ1-2; 7 nucleotides align to TRBD1. CDR3 size: 16 residues. J lost 2 bases, V lost 5 bases, and 11 bases had no gene match. Germline V CDR1 and CDR2: SGHTA, FQGNSA. Here the CDR3 DNA reads TGTGCCAGCAGCCCCAGATCCGCAGGGGGGAACTATGGCTACACCTTC. It is translated as CASSPRSAGGNYGYTF.

The chain has TRBV5-5 and TRBJ1-2; the D gene is possibly TRBD1 (6 bases). CDR1 is SGHKS, CDR2 YYEKEE, per germline (reference sequence). The ends were cut back, 0 bases at V and 7 bases at J, with 16 bases in the middle. This CDR3 has 15 amino acids. Written as DNA, the CDR3 is TGTGCCAGCAGCTTGGTCGACAGGTCGTCTCGTGGCTACACCTTC. This gives the protein CASSLVDRSSRGYTF.

V usage is TRBV10-2 and J usage is TRBJ1-1, with 9 positions matching TRBD1. CDR3 size: 16 residues. Germline V gene sequence: CDR1 WSHSY, CDR2 SAAADI. J lost 5 bases, V lost 5 bases, and 12 bases had no gene match. The CDR3 nucleotides read TGCGCCAGCAGTAGCCGGGACAGGGTTGGTAGGACTGAAGCTTTCTTT. It is translated as CASSSRDRVGRTEAFF.

The chain combines TRBV29-1 with TRBJ2-2, with a weak D call TRBD2 (6 bases). This CDR3 is built from 15 residues. V was trimmed by 4 bases and J by 1 base, leaving 13 bases between them. Germline CDR1 and CDR2: SQVTM and ANQGSEA. In nucleotides, the CDR3 is TGCAGCGTTGCCCTCCTAGCGAAGAACACCGGGGAGCTGTTTTTT. Its translation: CSVALLAKNTGELFF.

This clone was detected once. The chain combines TRBV30 with TRBJ1-4, with a weak D call TRBD1 (5 bases). This CDR3 has 14 residues. V dropped 0 bases and J dropped 8 bases, with 13 bases sitting between them. Germline V gives CDR1 GTSNPN, CDR2 SVGIG (reference sequence). CDR3 in amino acids: CAWSVWGQEEKLFF. The CDR3 nucleotides read TGTGCCTGGAGTGTATGGGGCCAGGAGGAAAAACTGTTTTTT.

This clone turned up a few times. The CDR3 loop is CASSYQGHSPLHF. DNA of the CDR3: TGTGCCAGCAGTTACCAGGGGCATTCACCCCTCCACTTT. The chain recombines TRBV6-2 or TRBV6-3 with TRBJ1-6, with D perhaps matching TRBD1 (6 bases). This CDR3 is 13 amino acids long. V lost 2 bases and J 8 bases, leaving 7 bases between the germline ends. Germline CDR1 MNHEY, CDR2 SVGEGT.

The chain carries TRBV5-1 and TRBJ1-1, with a tentative D call TRBD1 (5 bases). CDR3 size: 14 residues. Germline CDR1 is SGHRS and CDR2 is YFSETQ. Between the trimmed V and J ends, which lost 0 bases and 0 bases, there was a span of 6 bases. As DNA, the CDR3 is TGCGCCAGCAGCTTGGACAGGTTGAACACTGAAGCTTTCTTT. It codes for CASSLDRLNTEAFF.

The gene calls are TRBV6-5 and TRBJ1-2; the D is unclear. V lost 10 bases and J lost 0, with 9 bases in between. Germline loops: CDR1 MNHEY, CDR2 SVGAGI. This CDR3 contains 12 residues. DNA of the CDR3: TGTGCCACTCAAACAGCTAACTATGGCTACACCTTC. Translated: CATQTANYGYTF.

This clone has just one count. The V and J genes are TRBV3-1 (or the pseudogene TRBV3-2) and TRBJ2-3; 9 nucleotides line up with TRBD2. The CDR3 has 21 amino acids. Unmatched junction bases numbered 21, after V lost 5 bases and J lost 0 bases. Germline V gives CDR1 LGHDT, CDR2 YNNKEL (reference sequence). CDR3 sequence (DNA): TGTGCCAGCAGCACAAGGTATTTGGCGGGGGGGCACTTCGGGAGCACAGATACGCAGTATTTT. Amino acids: CASSTRYLAGGHFGSTDTQYF.

The genes are TRBV29-1 and TRBJ2-3, with D maybe TRBD1 (5 bases). Germline lookup yields CDR1 SQVTM and CDR2 ANQGSEA. CDR3 length equals 14 residues. Trimming pared 4 bases from V and 4 bases from J, leaving 15 bases between. CDR3 protein: CSVGPGAVADTQYF. CDR3 coding DNA: TGCAGCGTTGGACCTGGGGCCGTCGCAGATACGCAGTATTTT.

This chain connects TRBV2 to TRBJ2-6; TRBD1 matches 9 bases. CDR1 and CDR2 (germline): SNHLY, FYNNEI. V shed 6 bases, J shed 4 bases, and the junction held 7 bases outside the gene matches. The CDR3 sequence is 16 residues long. CDR3 bases: TGTGCCAGCAGCACACAGGGGGCCGCAGGGGCCAACGTCCTGACTTTC. Protein sequence: CASSTQGAAGANVLTF. The variable domain in full, completed from reference TRBV2 and TRBJ2-6, reads EPEVTQTPSHQVTQMGQEVILRCVPISNHLYFYWYRQILGQKVEFLVSFYNNEISEKSEIFDDQFSVERPDGSNFTLKIRSTKLEDSAMYFCASSTQGAAGANVLTFGAGSRLTVL.

The chain employs TRBV2 and TRBJ1-5, with D uncertain. The CDR3 runs 16 residues. Trimming took off 7 bases at V and 1 base at J, with 17 bases between the two ends. CDR1 SNHLY and CDR2 FYNNEI come from the germline V gene. The CDR3 DNA reads TGTGCCAGCAACGTCGCCCCAGGCGGGAGCAATCAGCCCCAGCATTTT. This codes for CASNVAPGGSNQPQHF. Filled out from reference TRBV2 and TRBJ1-5, the complete variable domain reads EPEVTQTPSHQVTQMGQEVILRCVPISNHLYFYWYRQILGQKVEFLVSFYNNEISEKSEIFDDQFSVERPDGSNFTLKIRSTKLEDSAMYFCASNVAPGGSNQPQHFGDGTRLSIL.